These T cell receptor beta chains were read from a single sample in a study of T cells in Graves' hyperthyroidism and ophthalmopathy. Each CDR3 protein gets one entry after TCRdb re-called the multiplex PCR reads with MiXCR. The sample yields hundreds of thousands of distinct CDR3 sequences, 14% to 15% seen once. The sequenced sample consisted of blood. The receptors originated from a young man with Graves' ophthalmopathy. Both conserved end residues are part of each CDR3. Each record gives: V gene, clone size, CDR3 length, D gene, J gene, CDR3 DNA, CDR3 protein. A D gene is named only where the DNA matches it firmly. For some rows the clone size is stated as once, few or many, or as a class when expanded; others skip it.

v_gene: TRBV5-4; abundance: few; len: 15; d_gene: -; j_gene: TRBJ2-1; CDR3nt: TGTGCCAGCAGCTTGGTCGGGGTCGGGTACAATGAGCAGTTCTTC; CDR3aa: CASSLVGVGYNEQFF
v_gene: TRBV27; abundance: many; len: 14; d_gene: TRBD2; j_gene: TRBJ2-7; CDR3nt: TGTGCCAGCAGTTCTAGCGGGAGCTCCTACGAGCAGTACTTC; CDR3aa: CASSSSGSSYEQYF
v_gene: TRBV20-1; abundance: many; len: 15; d_gene: TRBD2; j_gene: TRBJ2-7; CDR3nt: TGCAGTGCTAGAGATGGTTCGGCGGGGGGCCTGGAGCAGTACTTC; CDR3aa: CSARDGSAGGLEQYF
v_gene: TRBV7-2; abundance: many; len: 16; d_gene: -; j_gene: TRBJ2-1; CDR3nt: TGTGCCAGCAGCTTGATGGGTGGGGGGGACATCAATGAGCAGTTCTTC; CDR3aa: CASSLMGGGDINEQFF
v_gene: TRBV10-3; abundance: -; len: 16; d_gene: -; j_gene: TRBJ1-6; CDR3nt: TGTGCCATCAGTGAGTCGGGCCAGGGGTATAATTCACCCCTCCACTTT; CDR3aa: CAISESGQGYNSPLHF
v_gene: TRBV30; abundance: many; len: 12; d_gene: -; j_gene: TRBJ1-6; CDR3nt: TGTGCCTGGGACAGGTCTAATTCACCCCTCCACTTT; CDR3aa: CAWDRSNSPLHF
v_gene: TRBV2; abundance: -; len: 14; d_gene: TRBD2; j_gene: TRBJ2-3; CDR3nt: TGTGCCAGCAGTCCGCGGGGGGGGGGCGATACGCAGTATTTT; CDR3aa: CASSPRGGGDTQYF
v_gene: TRBV11-3; abundance: many; len: 14; d_gene: -; j_gene: TRBJ2-5; CDR3nt: TGTGCCAGCAGAGAAACAGGGAACGGGAAGACCCAGTACTTC; CDR3aa: CASRETGNGKTQYF
v_gene: TRBV10-3; abundance: -; len: 14; d_gene: TRBD1; j_gene: TRBJ1-1; CDR3nt: TGTGCCATCAGCTCCGGGACAGCGAACACTGAAGCTTTCTTT; CDR3aa: CAISSGTANTEAFF
v_gene: TRBV7-8; abundance: many; len: 16; d_gene: -; j_gene: TRBJ1-5; CDR3nt: TGTGCCAGCAGTCTTGGGGGGGCCAGCAGCAATCAGCCCCAGCATTTT; CDR3aa: CASSLGGASSNQPQHF
v_gene: TRBV15; abundance: few; len: 15; d_gene: -; j_gene: TRBJ1-5; CDR3nt: TGTGCCACCAGCAGACCAGGGGCGGTCGATCAGCCCCAGCATTTT; CDR3aa: CATSRPGAVDQPQHF
v_gene: TRBV9; abundance: -; len: 16; d_gene: TRBD2; j_gene: TRBJ2-2; CDR3nt: TGTGCCAGCAGCGTAGGGGGGACTAGTGTTACCGGGGAGCTGTTTTTT; CDR3aa: CASSVGGTSVTGELFF
v_gene: TRBV25-1; abundance: -; len: 13; d_gene: -; j_gene: TRBJ1-2; CDR3nt: TGTGCCAGCAGACCCGACCTGGGTCTCGGCTACACCTTC; CDR3aa: CASRPDLGLGYTF
v_gene: TRBV11-3; abundance: -; len: 18; d_gene: TRBD1; j_gene: TRBJ2-7; CDR3nt: TGTGCCAGCAGCTCGTACTTAACCGGGACAGGGGGGTTCTACGAGCAGTACTTC; CDR3aa: CASSSYLTGTGGFYEQYF
v_gene: TRBV11-2; abundance: -; len: 18; d_gene: TRBD2; j_gene: TRBJ2-1; CDR3nt: TGTGCCAGCAGTTCCCCGGGACTAGCGGGAGGGCCGGACAATGAGCAGTTCTTC; CDR3aa: CASSSPGLAGGPDNEQFF
v_gene: TRBV18; abundance: -; len: 17; d_gene: -; j_gene: TRBJ1-6; CDR3nt: TGTGCCAGCTCACCCTGGGATGTTGTGGCGAATAATTCACCCCTCCACTTT; CDR3aa: CASSPWDVVANNSPLHF
v_gene: TRBV7-9; abundance: many; len: 18; d_gene: TRBD2; j_gene: TRBJ2-3; CDR3nt: TGTGCCAGCAGCTTACCCACTAGCGGGGGGGAGAACACAGATACGCAGTATTTT; CDR3aa: CASSLPTSGGENTDTQYF
v_gene: TRBV5-1; abundance: many; len: 15; d_gene: -; j_gene: TRBJ1-4; CDR3nt: TGCGCCAGCAGACCGGGGTTAACAACTAATGAAAAACTGTTTTTT; CDR3aa: CASRPGLTTNEKLFF
v_gene: TRBV24-1; abundance: -; len: 16; d_gene: TRBD1; j_gene: TRBJ2-1; CDR3nt: TGTGCCACCAGTACCAACGACAGGGGACGTCAATATGAGCAGTTCTTC; CDR3aa: CATSTNDRGRQYEQFF
v_gene: TRBV5-1; abundance: many; len: 16; d_gene: TRBD1; j_gene: TRBJ2-1; CDR3nt: TGCGCCAGCAGTCCCGGGACAGGGGAAAGTTGGGATGAGCAGTTCTTC; CDR3aa: CASSPGTGESWDEQFF
v_gene: TRBV19; abundance: -; len: 17; d_gene: -; j_gene: TRBJ2-4; CDR3nt: TGTGCCAGTAGTCTGGAGGGGACGATACTAGCCAAAAACATTCAGTACTTC; CDR3aa: CASSLEGTILAKNIQYF
v_gene: TRBV24-1; abundance: many; len: 14; d_gene: TRBD1; j_gene: TRBJ1-2; CDR3nt: TGTGCCACCAGTGACCGGGACAGGGGGCTCGGCTACACCTTC; CDR3aa: CATSDRDRGLGYTF
v_gene: TRBV29-1; abundance: -; len: 14; d_gene: -; j_gene: TRBJ2-2; CDR3nt: TGCAGCGTTGAATTGAAAGAGAACACCGGGGAGCTGTTTTTT; CDR3aa: CSVELKENTGELFF
v_gene: TRBV20-1; abundance: many; len: 17; d_gene: TRBD1; j_gene: TRBJ1-2; CDR3nt: TGCAGTGCTAGAGATATGGACAGGACTTATCCCGCGGGTGGCTACACCTTC; CDR3aa: CSARDMDRTYPAGGYTF
v_gene: TRBV3-1; abundance: many; len: 12; d_gene: -; j_gene: TRBJ2-3; CDR3nt: TGTGCCAGCAGCCAAGTGGGTAATACGCAGTATTTT; CDR3aa: CASSQVGNTQYF
v_gene: TRBV5-1; abundance: many; len: 16; d_gene: TRBD2; j_gene: TRBJ2-1; CDR3nt: TGCGCCAGCAGCGAGCGGGGACTAGCGGGAGCTAGTGAGCAGTTCTTC; CDR3aa: CASSERGLAGASEQFF
v_gene: TRBV5-8; abundance: many; len: 16; d_gene: TRBD2; j_gene: TRBJ2-5; CDR3nt: TGTGCCAGCAGCTTGGGGGACGGGAGGGTGCAAGAGACCCAGTACTTC; CDR3aa: CASSLGDGRVQETQYF
v_gene: TRBV6-2/TRBV6-3; abundance: many; len: 16; d_gene: TRBD2; j_gene: TRBJ2-1; CDR3nt: TGTGCCAGCAGTTTCCTCCTGGGGGAGGGCCTCAATGAGCAGTTCTTC; CDR3aa: CASSFLLGEGLNEQFF
v_gene: TRBV4-1; abundance: -; len: 18; d_gene: -; j_gene: TRBJ1-5; CDR3nt: TGCGCCAGCAGCCAAGCTGAGGGGTCCGGTGTTTGGCATCAGCCCCAGCATTTT; CDR3aa: CASSQAEGSGVWHQPQHF
v_gene: TRBV7-3; abundance: few; len: 14; d_gene: -; j_gene: TRBJ2-7; CDR3nt: TGTGCCAGCAGCCGTGAGGAGGGCCCCTACGAGCAGTACTTC; CDR3aa: CASSREEGPYEQYF
v_gene: TRBV6-1; abundance: many; len: 14; d_gene: -; j_gene: TRBJ1-1; CDR3nt: TGTGCCAGCAGACGGCACAGCCTAAACACTGAAGCTTTCTTT; CDR3aa: CASRRHSLNTEAFF
v_gene: TRBV7-9; abundance: many; len: 14; d_gene: -; j_gene: TRBJ2-7; CDR3nt: TGTGCCAGCAGCCACCCGGACGGCTCCTACGAGCAGTACTTC; CDR3aa: CASSHPDGSYEQYF
v_gene: TRBV11-3; abundance: many; len: 15; d_gene: -; j_gene: TRBJ2-1; CDR3nt: TGTGCCAGCAGCTTAGGGGAAGACAGCCACAATGAGCAGTTCTTC; CDR3aa: CASSLGEDSHNEQFF
v_gene: TRBV24-1; abundance: few; len: 14; d_gene: TRBD1; j_gene: TRBJ2-3; CDR3nt: TGTGCCACCAGTGACCCGGGACAGACAGATACGCAGTATTTT; CDR3aa: CATSDPGQTDTQYF
v_gene: TRBV19; abundance: few; len: 12; d_gene: -; j_gene: TRBJ2-1; CDR3nt: TGTGCCAGTAGTATGAAGGACGGTGAGCAGTTCTTC; CDR3aa: CASSMKDGEQFF
v_gene: TRBV7-9; abundance: many; len: 15; d_gene: TRBD1; j_gene: TRBJ2-1; CDR3nt: TGTGCCAGCAGCTCGACCGGACAGGGCTACAATGAGCAGTTCTTC; CDR3aa: CASSSTGQGYNEQFF
v_gene: TRBV20-1; abundance: many; len: 12; d_gene: -; j_gene: TRBJ2-3; CDR3nt: TGCAGTGCTAGTGCTTGGGCAGATACGCAGTATTTT; CDR3aa: CSASAWADTQYF
v_gene: TRBV11-2; abundance: many; len: 14; d_gene: -; j_gene: TRBJ2-3; CDR3nt: TGTGCCAGCAGCTTAGCGGGCCCCCTTGATACGCAGTATTTT; CDR3aa: CASSLAGPLDTQYF
v_gene: TRBV5-4; abundance: -; len: 15; d_gene: TRBD2; j_gene: TRBJ2-3; CDR3nt: TGTGCCAGCAGCAACCCTCGGGGGGGCTCAGATACGCAGTATTTT; CDR3aa: CASSNPRGGSDTQYF
v_gene: TRBV2; abundance: many; len: 14; d_gene: TRBD1; j_gene: TRBJ1-1; CDR3nt: TGTGCCAGCAGTGTCAGGGGGCCGAACACTGAAGCTTTCTTT; CDR3aa: CASSVRGPNTEAFF
v_gene: TRBV20-1; abundance: many; len: 15; d_gene: TRBD2; j_gene: TRBJ2-7; CDR3nt: TGCAGTGCTAGAGACCACCTAGCGGGAGAGTACGAGCAGTACTTC; CDR3aa: CSARDHLAGEYEQYF
v_gene: TRBV20-1; abundance: few; len: 17; d_gene: -; j_gene: TRBJ2-2; CDR3nt: TGCAGTGCTATGGACATATCACGGGACCAGGGCACCGGGGAGCTGTTTTTT; CDR3aa: CSAMDISRDQGTGELFF
v_gene: TRBV20-1; abundance: many; len: 13; d_gene: TRBD2; j_gene: TRBJ2-5; CDR3nt: TGCAGTGCGGGTAGCGGGGGGAGTGAGACCCAGTACTTC; CDR3aa: CSAGSGGSETQYF
v_gene: TRBV5-6; abundance: many; len: 14; d_gene: -; j_gene: TRBJ1-1; CDR3nt: TGTGCCAGCAGGTATACGGGGTGGAACACTGAAGCTTTCTTT; CDR3aa: CASRYTGWNTEAFF
v_gene: TRBV7-9; abundance: -; len: 13; d_gene: -; j_gene: TRBJ1-2; CDR3nt: TGTGCCAGCAGCTCCCGGGCGGAGGCTGGCTACACCTTC; CDR3aa: CASSSRAEAGYTF
v_gene: TRBV19; abundance: few; len: 14; d_gene: -; j_gene: TRBJ2-7; CDR3nt: TGTGCCAGTAGTAGCGGAAAGGGGGGATACGAGCAGTACTTC; CDR3aa: CASSSGKGGYEQYF
v_gene: TRBV19; abundance: few; len: 14; d_gene: -; j_gene: TRBJ2-7; CDR3nt: TGTGCCAGTAGTATTGTCGGGGGATCCTACGAGCAGTACTTC; CDR3aa: CASSIVGGSYEQYF
v_gene: TRBV15; abundance: -; len: 16; d_gene: TRBD2; j_gene: TRBJ2-7; CDR3nt: TGTGCCACCAGCAGAGATCGTTCGGGACTAGCGCTCGAGCAGTACTTC; CDR3aa: CATSRDRSGLALEQYF
v_gene: TRBV4-2; abundance: many; len: 18; d_gene: -; j_gene: TRBJ2-3; CDR3nt: TGTGCCAGCAGCCGCCGTAAGATGGGAGGCACGAGCACAGATACGCAGTATTTT; CDR3aa: CASSRRKMGGTSTDTQYF
v_gene: TRBV5-1; abundance: many; len: 15; d_gene: TRBD1; j_gene: TRBJ2-5; CDR3nt: TGCGCCAGCAGCTGGACGGGACAGAGTGAAGAGACCCAGTACTTC; CDR3aa: CASSWTGQSEETQYF
v_gene: TRBV10-3; abundance: many; len: 13; d_gene: -; j_gene: TRBJ2-7; CDR3nt: TGTGCCATCACCGAGGGGGTAGCCTACGAGCAGTACTTC; CDR3aa: CAITEGVAYEQYF